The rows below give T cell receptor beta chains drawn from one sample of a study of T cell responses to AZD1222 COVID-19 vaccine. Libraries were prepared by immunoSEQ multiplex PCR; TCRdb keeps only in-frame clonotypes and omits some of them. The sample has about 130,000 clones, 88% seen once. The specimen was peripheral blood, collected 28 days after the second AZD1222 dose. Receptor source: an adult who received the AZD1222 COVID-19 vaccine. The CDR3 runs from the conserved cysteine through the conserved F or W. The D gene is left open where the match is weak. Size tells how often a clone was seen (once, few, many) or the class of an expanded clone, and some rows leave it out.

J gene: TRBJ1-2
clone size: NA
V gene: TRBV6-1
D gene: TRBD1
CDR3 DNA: TGTGCCAGCAGTGAAGCATGGACAGGGGTATATGGCTACACCTTC
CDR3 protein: CASSEAWTGVYGYTF

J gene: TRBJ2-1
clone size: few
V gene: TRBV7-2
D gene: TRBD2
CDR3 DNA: TGTGCCAGCAGCTCCTGGACTAGCGGGTTGCACAATGAGCAGTTCTTC
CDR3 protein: CASSSWTSGLHNEQFF

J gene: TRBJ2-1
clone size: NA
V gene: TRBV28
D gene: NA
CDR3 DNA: TGTGCCAGCAGTTCTTACAATGAGCAGTTCTTC
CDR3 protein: CASSSYNEQFF

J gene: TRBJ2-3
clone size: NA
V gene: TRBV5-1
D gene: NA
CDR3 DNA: TGCGCCAGCAGCTTGGCCACAGCCCCAGATACGCAGTATTTT
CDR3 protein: CASSLATAPDTQYF

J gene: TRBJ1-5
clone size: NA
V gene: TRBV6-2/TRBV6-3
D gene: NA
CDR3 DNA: TGTGCCAGCAGTTTAAACGGGGAGGGTCAGCCCCAGCATTTT
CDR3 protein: CASSLNGEGQPQHF

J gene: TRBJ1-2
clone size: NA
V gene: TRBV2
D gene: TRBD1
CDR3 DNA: TGTGCCAGCAGAGCAACGGGACAGGAGCTCTATGGCTACACCTTC
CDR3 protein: CASRATGQELYGYTF

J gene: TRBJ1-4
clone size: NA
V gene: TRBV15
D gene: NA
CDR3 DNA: TGTGCCACCAGCAGAGATGCCACCGGCGGTCCTAATGAAAAACTGTTTTTT
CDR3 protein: CATSRDATGGPNEKLFF

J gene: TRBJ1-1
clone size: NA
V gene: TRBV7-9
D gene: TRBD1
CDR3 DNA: TGTGCCAGCAGCTTACTAGGGACAGACACTGAAGCTTTCTTT
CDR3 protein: CASSLLGTDTEAFF

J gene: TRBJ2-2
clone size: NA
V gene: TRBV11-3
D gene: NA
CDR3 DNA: TGTGCCAGCAGCTTGATCCTCAGCACCGGGGAGCTGTTTTTT
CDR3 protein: CASSLILSTGELFF

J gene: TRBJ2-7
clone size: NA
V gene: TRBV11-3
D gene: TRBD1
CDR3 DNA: TGTGCCAGCAGCTTGGGGACAGGGCAAGGGCAGTACTTC
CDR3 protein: CASSLGTGQGQYF

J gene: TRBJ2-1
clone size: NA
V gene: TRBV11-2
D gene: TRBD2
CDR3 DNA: TGTGCCAGCAGCTTAGACGGCCTAGCGGGCCACCAGTTCTTC
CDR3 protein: CASSLDGLAGHQFF

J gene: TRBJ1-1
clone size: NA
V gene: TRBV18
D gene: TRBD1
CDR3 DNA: TGTGCCAGCTCACCATGGACAGGGCCGAACACTGAAGCTTTCTTT
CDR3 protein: CASSPWTGPNTEAFF

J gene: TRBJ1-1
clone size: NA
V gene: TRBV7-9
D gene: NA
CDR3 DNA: TGTGCCAGCAGCTTAAGGGCAGTTGAGAACACTGAAGCTTTCTTT
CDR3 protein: CASSLRAVENTEAFF

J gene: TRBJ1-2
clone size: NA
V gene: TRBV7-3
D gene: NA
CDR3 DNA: TGTGCCAGCAGCTCTAGCCCCCTGACAGTGCCCCCCACCTTC
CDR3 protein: CASSSSPLTVPPTF

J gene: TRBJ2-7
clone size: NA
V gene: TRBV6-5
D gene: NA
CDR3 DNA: TGTGCCAGCAGCATTGCAGGGCTTTCCTACGAGCAGTACTTC
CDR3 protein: CASSIAGLSYEQYF

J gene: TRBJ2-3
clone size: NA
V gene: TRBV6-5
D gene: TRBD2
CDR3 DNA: TGTGCCAGCCTGGAGATAGCGGGGAGCACAGATACGCAGTATTTT
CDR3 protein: CASLEIAGSTDTQYF

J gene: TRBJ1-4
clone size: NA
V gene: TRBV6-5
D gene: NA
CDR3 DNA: TGTGCCAGCAGTACTATCCGCTTAAGTGAAAAACTGTTTTTT
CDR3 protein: CASSTIRLSEKLFF

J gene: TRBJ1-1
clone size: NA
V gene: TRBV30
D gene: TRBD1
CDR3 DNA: TGTGCCTGGAGTGTAGCAGGGGGCACTGAAGCTTTCTTT
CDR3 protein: CAWSVAGGTEAFF

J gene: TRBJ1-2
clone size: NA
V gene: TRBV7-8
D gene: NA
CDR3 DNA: TGTGCCAGCAGCTTAGCGTACGGGGGAGGCTATGGCTACACCTTC
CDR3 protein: CASSLAYGGGYGYTF

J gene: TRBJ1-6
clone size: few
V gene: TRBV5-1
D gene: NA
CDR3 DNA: TGCGCCAGCAGCTTGGACCCAGGGACCCAATTTCCCCTCCACTTT
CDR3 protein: CASSLDPGTQFPLHF

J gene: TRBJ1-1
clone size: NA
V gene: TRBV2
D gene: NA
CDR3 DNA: TGTGCCAGCAGTGAAACTGGACAGATCTCTGAAGCTTTCTTT
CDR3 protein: CASSETGQISEAFF

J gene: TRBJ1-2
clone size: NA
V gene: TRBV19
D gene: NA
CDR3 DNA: TGTGCCAGTAGTCCCCGATCCGGGTCTAACTATGGCTACACCTTC
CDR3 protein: CASSPRSGSNYGYTF

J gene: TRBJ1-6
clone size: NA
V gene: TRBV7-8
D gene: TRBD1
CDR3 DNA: TGTGCCAGCAGCTTATGGATCGGGACAGCGAATTCACCCCTCCACTTT
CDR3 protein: CASSLWIGTANSPLHF

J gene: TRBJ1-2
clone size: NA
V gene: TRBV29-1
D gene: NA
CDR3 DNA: TGCAGCGTTCCCCATAATGGCTACACCTTC
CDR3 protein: CSVPHNGYTF

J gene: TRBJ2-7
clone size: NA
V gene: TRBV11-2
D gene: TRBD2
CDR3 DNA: TGTGCCAGCAGCAAAAATGGGCTAGCGGGGGGCCATTGGTCCTACGAGCAGTACTTC
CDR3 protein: CASSKNGLAGGHWSYEQYF

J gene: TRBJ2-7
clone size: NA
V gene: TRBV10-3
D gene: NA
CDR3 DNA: TGTGCCATCAGTGCTTTCGGACGGGACATGGGATCATACGAGCAGTACTTC
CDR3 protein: CAISAFGRDMGSYEQYF

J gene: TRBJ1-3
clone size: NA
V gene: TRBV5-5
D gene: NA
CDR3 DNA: TGTGCCAGCAGCTTGGCCCTTGGCCCACTCTCTGGAAACACCATATATTTT
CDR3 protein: CASSLALGPLSGNTIYF

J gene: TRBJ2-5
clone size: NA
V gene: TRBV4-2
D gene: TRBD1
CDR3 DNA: TGTGCCAGCAGCCCGCGGACAGGTCTGGAGACCCAGTACTTC
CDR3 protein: CASSPRTGLETQYF

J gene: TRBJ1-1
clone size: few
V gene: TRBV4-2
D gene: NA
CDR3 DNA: TGTGCCAGCAGCCAAGAGAGCAGATCGAACACTGAAGCTTTCTTT
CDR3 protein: CASSQESRSNTEAFF

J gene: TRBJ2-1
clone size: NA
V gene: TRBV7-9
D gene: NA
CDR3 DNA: TGTGCCAGCAGCCTGGGCCTTTTGGGCTCCTACAATGAGCAGTTCTTC
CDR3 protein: CASSLGLLGSYNEQFF

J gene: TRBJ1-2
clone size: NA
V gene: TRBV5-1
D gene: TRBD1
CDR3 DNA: TGCGCCAGCAGCCCCCGGGACAGGGGAGGCGGCTACACCTTC
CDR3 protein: CASSPRDRGGGYTF

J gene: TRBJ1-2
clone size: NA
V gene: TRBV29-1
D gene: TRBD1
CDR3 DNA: TGCAGCGTTACCATCGCGGGGACAGACTATGGCTACACCTTC
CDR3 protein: CSVTIAGTDYGYTF

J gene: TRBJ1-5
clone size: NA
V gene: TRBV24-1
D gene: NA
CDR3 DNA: TGTGCCACCAGTGCACGCCGCAATCAGCCCCAGCATTTT
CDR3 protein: CATSARRNQPQHF

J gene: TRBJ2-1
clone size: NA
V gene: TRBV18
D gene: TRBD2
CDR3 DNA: TGTGCCAGCTCACAGGAGCCTAGCGGGAGTACAAGAAATGAGCAGTTCTTC
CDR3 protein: CASSQEPSGSTRNEQFF

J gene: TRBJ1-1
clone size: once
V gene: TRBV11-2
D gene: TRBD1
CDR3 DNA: TGTGCCAGCAGCTTAGTCCGACAGGGCGGAGGTGAAGCTTTCTTT
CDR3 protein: CASSLVRQGGGEAFF

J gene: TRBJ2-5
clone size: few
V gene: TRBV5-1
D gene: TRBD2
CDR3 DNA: TGCGCCAGCAGCGACCCCAGACTAGCGGGAAACCAAGAGACCCAGTACTTC
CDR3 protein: CASSDPRLAGNQETQYF

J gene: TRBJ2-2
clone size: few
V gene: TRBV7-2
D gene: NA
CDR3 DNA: TGTGCCAGCAGCTGGATGCATTTACGGGGCGGCACCGGGGAGCTGTTTTTT
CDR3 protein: CASSWMHLRGGTGELFF

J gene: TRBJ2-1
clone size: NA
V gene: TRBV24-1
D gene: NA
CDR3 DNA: TGTGCCACCAGTGGGGGTCGCGATGAGCAGTTCTTC
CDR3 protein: CATSGGRDEQFF

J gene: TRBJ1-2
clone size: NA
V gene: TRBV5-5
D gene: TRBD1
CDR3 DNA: TGTGCCAGCAGCTTGACAGGGGGGCTTGTGGGCTACACCTTC
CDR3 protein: CASSLTGGLVGYTF

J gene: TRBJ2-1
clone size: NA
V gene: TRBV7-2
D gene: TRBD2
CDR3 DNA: TGTGCCAGCAGCTTATTGAGCGGGGGGGCCGGAGAGCAGTTCTTC
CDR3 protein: CASSLLSGGAGEQFF

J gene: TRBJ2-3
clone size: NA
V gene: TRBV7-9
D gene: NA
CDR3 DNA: TGTGCCAGCAGCCTTGGGGGGGCGGTAGATACGCAGTATTTT
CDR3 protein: CASSLGGAVDTQYF

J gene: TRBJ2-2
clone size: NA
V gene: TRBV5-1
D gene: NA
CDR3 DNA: TGCGCCAGCAGAATTGTTCCGAACACCGGGGAGCTGTTTTTT
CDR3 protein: CASRIVPNTGELFF

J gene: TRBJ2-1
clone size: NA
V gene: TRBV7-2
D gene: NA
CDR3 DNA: TGTGCCAGCAGCTTATTACAGGTTTGGCATGAGCAGTTCTTC
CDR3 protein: CASSLLQVWHEQFF

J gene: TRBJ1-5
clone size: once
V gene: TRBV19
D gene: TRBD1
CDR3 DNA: TGTGCCAGTAGTAGACAGGGTGGTCAGCCCCAGCATTTT
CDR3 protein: CASSRQGGQPQHF